The sequence of this TCR beta chain was determined in a study of response to subunit inactivated influenza vaccine. TCRdb ran MiXCR on the RT-PCR reads and lists one entry per CDR3 protein. The table includes 500,000 to 600,000 distinct CDR3 sequences, approximately 11% detected once. V dropped 3 bases and J dropped 4 bases, with 9 bases sitting between them. From germline, CDR1 is SGHTA and CDR2 FQGNSA. This CDR3 has 14 residues. In this sample, this clonotype turned up a few times. The same data also went into a second study, on T cells expressing NK-cell markers. From that paper: TCR beta cDNA was generated via 5'RACE template switching incorporating UMIs. An anti-gamma-delta TCR antibody was added in several experiments. It restricted sorting to alpha-beta TCR-expressing T cells. A range of about 1.0-8% of CD8+ T cells consisted of dominant NKG2C+ clonotypes in 5 to 7 donors. Leadership of the CD3+CD56-NKG2C+ fraction also belonged to these clonotypes in a handful of donors.

This sample comprised PBMCs from blood, obtained on the day of vaccination. V usage is TRBV7-2 and J usage is TRBJ1-4; tentatively, D is TRBD1 (5 bases). The receptor comes from a man aged 45-65 years who received an inactivated influenza vaccine. This chain's CDR3 is CASSFGTGNEKLFF. The DNA of the CDR3 is TGTGCCAGCAGCTTCGGGACGGGTAATGAAAAACTGTTTTTT.